One and the same sample provided the 14 T cell receptor beta chains below, sequenced in a study of cytomegalovirus exposure and HLA in healthy donors. Primers included in the PCR were 60 Vbeta and 13 Jbeta primers. Here immunoSEQ multiplex PCR was the method, and the copy in TCRdb shows in-frame clones only, minus some. Among about 150,000 clones listed, more than 60% were seen once. The sample taken for sequencing was PBMCs. The receptors come from a middle-aged woman in good health and CMV-seronegative.

In the case of this clone: A read error may produce the germline difference seen at one junction end. This sequence joins TRBV2 and TRBJ1-2; D is perhaps TRBD1 (5 bases). The length of the CDR3 is 13 residues. CDR1 and CDR2 from the germline V gene are SNHLY and FYNNEI. The CDR3 spells CASSDGAVYGYTF. The CDR3 DNA is TGTGCCAGTAGTGATGGGGCCGTTTATGGCTACACCTTC.

The genes are TRBV28 and TRBJ1-5; the match to TRBD1 covers 11 bases. Germline V gene data show CDR1 as MDHEN and CDR2 as SYDVKM. The J segment lost 0 bases and the V segment lost 5 bases, leaving 15 bases of the junction unmatched. This CDR3 is built from 20 residues. Here the CDR3 reads CASSLRRDRGGWRSNQPQHF. CDR3 DNA sequence: TGTGCCAGCAGTCTACGGAGGGACAGGGGGGGATGGCGTAGCAATCAGCCCCAGCATTTT. The whole variable domain, filled in from reference TRBV28 and TRBJ1-5, reads DVKVTQSSRYLVKRTGEKVFLECVQDMDHENMFWYRQDPGLGLRLIYFSYDVKMKEKGDIPEGYSVSREKKERFSLILESASTNQTSMYLCASSLRRDRGGWRSNQPQHFGDGTRLSIL.

The chain links TRBV6-5 to TRBJ2-4; 9 bases align to TRBD1. CDR1 MNHEY and CDR2 SVGAGI come from the germline V gene. J gave up 15 bases and V 4 bases, and 10 bases lay outside the gene matches. This CDR3 is built from 13 residues. In DNA, the CDR3 is TGTGCCAGCAGTTCTACCCCCCGGGACAGGGTGTACTTC. Its translation is CASSSTPRDRVYF.

The chain carries TRBV6-5 and TRBJ2-7; D is undetermined. V lost 0 bases, J lost 3 bases, and 9 bases lay in between. Germline CDR1 and CDR2: MNHEY and SVGAGI. This CDR3 has 14 amino acids. The CDR3: CASSYSRSSYEQYF. CDR3 DNA sequence: TGTGCCAGCAGTTACTCCCGGAGCAGCTACGAGCAGTACTTC.

The rearrangement links TRBV30 to TRBJ1-5; D not certain. There are 13 residues in the CDR3. V was clipped by 1 base and J by 2 bases, with 6 bases between them. Germline CDR1 GTSNPN, CDR2 SVGIG (reference sequence). Here the CDR3 reads CAWSEHRNQPQHF. CDR3 in DNA: TGTGCCTGGAGTGAGCACCGCAATCAGCCCCAGCATTTT.

J is TRBJ2-7 and V is TRBV19; TRBD2 aligns across 14 bases. The CDR3 has 15 residues. The trim removed 3 bases at V and 3 bases at J, leaving 1 base unmatched. Per germline, CDR1 LNHDA and CDR2 SQIVND (reference sequence). In DNA form, the CDR3 reads TGTGCCAGTAGTATTGGACTAGCGGGAGGCTACGAGCAGTACTTC. The encoded protein is CASSIGLAGGYEQYF.

About this clone: Distinct nucleotide sequences in the sample also encode this CDR3. The chain joins TRBV6-5 to TRBJ2-5; D gene uncertain. V lost 6 bases and J 2 bases, leaving 10 bases between the germline ends. CDR1 is MNHEY, CDR2 SVGAGI, per germline. CDR3 size: 13 residues. The CDR3 region is CASSRQHQETQYF. In DNA form, the CDR3 reads TGTGCCAGCAGCAGGCAGCATCAAGAGACCCAGTACTTC.

As regards this clone: A read error may produce the germline difference seen at one junction end. DNA of the CDR3: TGTTCCAGCAGCTTAGCACAATATGGCTACACCTTC. Protein product: CSSSLAQYGYTF. The chain is built from TRBV7-9 and TRBJ1-2; D gene unclear. There are 12 residues in the CDR3. Germline CDR1 SEHNR, CDR2 FQNEAQ (reference sequence). Filled out from reference TRBV7-9 and TRBJ1-2, the complete variable domain reads DTGVSQNPRHKITKRGQNVTFRCDPISEHNRLYWYRQTLGQGPEFLTYFQNEAQLEKSRLLSDRFSAERPKGSFSTLEIQRTEQGDSAMYLCSSSLAQYGYTFGSGTRLTVV.

The chain uses TRBV5-1 and TRBJ1-3, with TRBD1 matching over 8 bases. V shed 1 base and J 3 bases; nucleotides not matched to a gene: 3. Germline CDR1 is SGHRS and CDR2 is YFSETQ. This CDR3 spans 15 amino acids. As DNA, the CDR3 is TGCGCCAGCAGCTTGACAGGGGGGCTTGGAAACACCATATATTTT. It yields the protein CASSLTGGLGNTIYF.

The chain has TRBV19 and TRBJ2-3, with D maybe TRBD2 (7 bases). The germline gives CDR1 LNHDA, CDR2 SQIVND (reference sequence). The ends were cut back, 7 bases at V and 2 bases at J, with 16 bases in the middle. The CDR3 sequence is 15 residues long. CDR3 DNA sequence: TGTGCCAGTATCGACCCGGGGGGACACACAGATACGCAGTATTTT. This sequence encodes CASIDPGGHTDTQYF.

The chain has TRBV6-5 and TRBJ2-5, with 10 bases fitting TRBD1. Germline assignment: CDR1 MNHEY and CDR2 SVGAGI. The length of the CDR3 is 15 residues. V gave up 7 bases and J gave up 2 bases; unmatched junction bases: 7. The CDR3 DNA follows: TGTGCCAGCACTCAACGGGACAGGGGACAAGAGACCCAGTACTTC. Translation gives CASTQRDRGQETQYF.

The chain combines TRBV29-1 with TRBJ2-5; 10 positions match TRBD1. Germline assignment: CDR1 SQVTM and CDR2 ANQGSEA. Trimming at V came to 7 bases and at J to 4 bases, leaving 6 bases not matched to a gene. The CDR3 has 13 amino acids. The CDR3: CSGRQGARETQYF. The CDR3 DNA sequence: TGCAGCGGGCGACAGGGGGCACGAGAGACCCAGTACTTC.

This chain connects TRBV6-5 to TRBJ2-5; D might be TRBD1 (5 bases). Germline V CDR1 and CDR2: MNHEY, SVGAGI. The CDR3 has 14 residues. Trimming took 7 bases from V and 5 from J, leaving 17 bases between them. CDR3 DNA: TGTGCCAGCAAAGGGGCAGCAATGTGGGAGACCCAGTACTTC. Protein sequence: CASKGAAMWETQYF.

The chain links TRBV7-6 to TRBJ2-5, with 7 nucleotides matching TRBD2. This CDR3 spans 18 amino acids. CDR1 SGHVS and CDR2 FNYEAQ come from the germline V gene. The ends lost 2 bases at V and 1 base at J; junction bases unmatched: 13. The CDR3 loop reads CASSLRALSGVGQETQYF. The CDR3 nucleotides are TGTGCCAGCAGCTTACGAGCCCTCAGCGGGGTGGGCCAAGAGACCCAGTACTTC.